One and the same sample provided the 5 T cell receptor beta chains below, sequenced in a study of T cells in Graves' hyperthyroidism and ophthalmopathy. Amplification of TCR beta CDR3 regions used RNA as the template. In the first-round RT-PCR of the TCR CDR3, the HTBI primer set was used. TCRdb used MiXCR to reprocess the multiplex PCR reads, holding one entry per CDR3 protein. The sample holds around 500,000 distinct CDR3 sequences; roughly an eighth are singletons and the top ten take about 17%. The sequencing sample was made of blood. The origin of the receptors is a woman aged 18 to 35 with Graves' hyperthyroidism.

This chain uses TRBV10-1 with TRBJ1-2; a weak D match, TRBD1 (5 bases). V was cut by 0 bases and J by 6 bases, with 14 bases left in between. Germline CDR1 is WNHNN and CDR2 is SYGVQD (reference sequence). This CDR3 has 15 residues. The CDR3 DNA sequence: TGCGCCAGCAGTGAGTCCGGGGGGAATGGTGATGGCTACACCTTC. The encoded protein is CASSESGGNGDGYTF.

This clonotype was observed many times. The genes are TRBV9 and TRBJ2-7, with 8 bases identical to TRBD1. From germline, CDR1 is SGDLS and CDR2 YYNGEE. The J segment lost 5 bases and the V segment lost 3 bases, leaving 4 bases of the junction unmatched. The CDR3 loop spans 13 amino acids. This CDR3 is CASSGQGRHEQYF. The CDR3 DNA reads TGTGCCAGCAGCGGACAGGGGAGGCACGAGCAGTACTTC.

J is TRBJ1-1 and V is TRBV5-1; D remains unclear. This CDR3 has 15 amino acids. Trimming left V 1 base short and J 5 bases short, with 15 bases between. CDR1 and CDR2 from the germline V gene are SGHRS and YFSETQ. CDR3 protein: CASSLILASGTEAFF. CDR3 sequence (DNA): TGCGCCAGCAGCTTGATTCTGGCCTCCGGGACTGAAGCTTTCTTT.

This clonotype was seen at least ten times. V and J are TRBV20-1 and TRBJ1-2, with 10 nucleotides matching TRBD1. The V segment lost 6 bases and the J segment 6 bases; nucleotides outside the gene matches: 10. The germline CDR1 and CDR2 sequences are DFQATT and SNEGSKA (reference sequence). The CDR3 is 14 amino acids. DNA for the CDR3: TGCAGTGCACAGGACAGGGGGAAATTTGATGGCTACACCTTC. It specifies CSAQDRGKFDGYTF.

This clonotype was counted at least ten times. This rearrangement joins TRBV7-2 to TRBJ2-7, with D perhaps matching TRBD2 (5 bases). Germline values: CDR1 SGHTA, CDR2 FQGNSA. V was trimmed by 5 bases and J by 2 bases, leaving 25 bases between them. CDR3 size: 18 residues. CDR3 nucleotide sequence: TGTGCCAGCAGCCCCGGGCTTAAGGGAGTTGTGGTAACCTACGAGCAGTACTTC. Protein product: CASSPGLKGVVVTYEQYF.